The present entry profiles one T cell receptor (beta chain) with its context. The assay was immunoSEQ multiplex PCR, and TCRdb's table has in-frame clones only and misses some. Here the sample spans tens of thousands of clones, approximately 80% being singletons. This sample is drawn from a study of blood T cell repertoires in COVID-19. Study information: PBMCs, B-cell-depleted T cells, or T cells provided the cDNA or gDNA that made up the material.

Sequenced input: peripheral blood. This sequence originates from a human donor in a cohort sampled during active COVID-19.

CDR3 in DNA: TGTGCCAGCAGCGCTAAAGACAGGTCTCCACATGGCTACACCTTC. This sequence encodes CASSAKDRSPHGYTF. The chain has TRBV5-4 and TRBJ1-2; the D gene is possibly TRBD1 (6 bases). The germline CDR1 and CDR2 sequences are SGHNT and YYREEE (reference sequence). The CDR3 covers 15 residues. Trimming pared 4 bases from V and 6 bases from J, leaving 19 bases between.